The present T cell receptor beta chain was sequenced within a study of T cells in severe cutaneous drug reactions (dated by TCRdb to between 2017 and 2020). A note on the overall study: Between 2011 and 2018, patients were recruited from Taiwan, Thailand and a European registry network. Assignment of the culprit drug relied on both the Naranjo algorithm and the ALDEN drug causality algorithm. Libraries used iRepertoire multiplex PCR; authors cited a comparison showing similar capture of abundant clonotypes across iRepertoire and 5' RACE methods with or without UMI. The study combined bulk TCR sequencing with single-cell sequencing, quantitative PCR validation, functional assays and transgenic mouse experiments. Only patients with a probable or definite SJS/TEN or DRESS diagnosis by RegiSCAR criteria were enrolled. Blister fluids/cells, PBMC and other biological samples were taken from patients in the acute stage or the recovery stage. General findings and caveats noted by the study authors: A public TCRbeta CDR3 was found in all seven CBZ-SJS/TEN blister samples (mean roughly 14%) but was undetectable or scarce in tolerant-control and healthy-donor PBMC. The authors stated that further study is still needed to find out whether the public TCR applies more generally to SJS/TEN caused by other drugs. A strong increase in TRBV12-4 usage was observed in CBZ-SJS/TEN patients, with averages of about 32% in blister cells and around 4.8% in PBMC.

Sequencing was performed on donors who were patients with carbamazepine-induced Stevens-Johnson syndrome or toxic epidermal necrolysis (CBZ-SJS/TEN). To look for drug-specific clonotypes, next-generation sequencing was used to profile the T cell receptor repertoires of patients with drug-induced severe cutaneous adverse reactions. RNA was isolated from either blister cells of skin lesions or peripheral blood mononuclear cells. Going by frequency alone, this clonotype is medium-sized (0.01 to 0.1%); a count is unavailable. Its cognate antigen has yet to be identified. The germline V gene (reference sequence) specifies LNHNV as CDR1 and YYDKDF as CDR2. From the cysteine up to the phenylalanine, the CDR3 has a length of 14 residues. No DNA is given. For both bulk and single-cell sequencing, libraries were prepared with the iRepertoire multiplex PCR system and TCR subtype-specific primers. Multiplex PCR using primers aimed at the V, D and J gene regions produced the bulk TCR beta libraries. Each sample contributed roughly 100-550 ng of RNA as input for preparing the bulk TCR library. Bulk TCR beta amplicons were sequenced on an Illumina MiSeq. The published analysis was carried out like this. Sample misassignments and low-quality sequencing reads were removed through quality control steps. The amino acids lying between the V-gene Y[YFLI]C motif and the J-segment [FW]GXGT motif were defined as CDR3. The IMGT database was followed for TRBV and TRBJ gene assignments and CDR3 clonotypes. Per-sample TRBV expression was normalized to the mean of the same gene in PBMC from some 40 healthy donors. TCRdb reprocessed the reads into one record per CDR3 protein sequence, lacking DNA. What appears here as the V and J calls and clone size reflects TCRdb's work, not the paper's. The sample table on file contains around 1,200 distinct CDR3 sequences. The ten largest make up around 19% of the sample.

The sequence joins TRBV15 to TRBJ2-7; TCRdb returns TRBD1, unconfirmable since there is no DNA. Sequenced sample: cells from a skin blister. The label giving this sample's cell subset or site can be read as: unsorted cells from skin lesion blisters. The clonotype was recovered from a human donor with Stevens-Johnson syndrome, a severe cutaneous drug reaction. The CDR3: CATSPGTEPYEQYF.